Below are 10 T cell receptor beta chains sequenced from a single sample in a study of naive and memory T cell subsets. An equimolar mix of two oligonucleotides served as the beta constant-region primer for TRBC1 and TRBC2. One entry per CDR3 protein results from TCRdb running MiXCR on the UMI-ligation and nested PCR reads. The sample carries 140,000 to 150,000 distinct CDR3 sequences, 17% recorded once. The sequenced sample consisted of naive CD4+ T cells from blood. The receptors derive from a human donor in good health.

The chain uses TRBV30 and TRBJ2-1; 8 bases match TRBD2. V was pared by 4 bases and J by 1 base, with 0 bases of the junction left unmatched. CDR3 size: 13 residues. Germline-derived CDR1 and CDR2 are GTSNPN and SVGIG (reference sequence). The CDR3: CAWTSGSYNEQFF. CDR3 coding DNA: TGTGCCTGGACTAGCGGGTCCTACAATGAGCAGTTCTTC.

This chain joins TRBV29-1 and TRBJ2-7, with D possibly TRBD1 on 8 matching bases. This CDR3 region has 15 residues. With 6 bases removed from V and 4 bases from J, the gap between germline ends came to 22 bases. Germline values: CDR1 SQVTM, CDR2 ANQGSEA. CDR3 in DNA: TGCAGCGTCGTCCTGGGGGGGACAGGATTTTACGAGCAGTACTTC. Its translation is CSVVLGGTGFYEQYF.

Note on this clonotype: A single base separates this from a much larger clone, so it may be a read error. This chain connects TRBV6-6 to TRBJ2-3; D unclear. This CDR3 spans 12 amino acids. V was pared by 4 bases and J by 2 bases, with 4 bases between. CDR1 is MNHNY and CDR2 is SVGAGI in the germline V gene (reference sequence). CDR3 in DNA: TGTGCCAGCAGTTCCACCACAGATACGCAGTATTTT. Translation gives CASSSTTDTQYF.

This clonotype was recorded a few times. The chain is built from TRBV15 and TRBJ2-7; the D gene could be TRBD1 or TRBD2 (6 bases each). The CDR3 totals 16 residues. Germline CDR1 LNHNV, CDR2 YYDKDF (reference sequence). V lost 5 bases to trimming and J lost 5 bases, with 22 bases between them. The CDR3 loop reads CATSQGRSRGRDEQYF. CDR3 coding DNA: TGTGCCACCAGCCAGGGGAGGTCCAGGGGACGGGACGAGCAGTACTTC.

This clonotype was seen repeatedly, ten times or more. CDR3 residues: CSASKAGGFSYEQYF. As DNA, the CDR3 is TGCAGTGCTAGCAAAGCGGGAGGCTTCTCCTACGAGCAGTACTTC. The V and J genes are TRBV20-1 and TRBJ2-7; TRBD2 matches 9 bases. The J segment lost 0 bases and the V segment lost 3 bases, leaving 6 bases of the junction unmatched. In germline, CDR1 is DFQATT, CDR2 SNEGSKA (reference sequence). The CDR3 is made up of 15 amino acids.

This clonotype was counted a few times. The rearrangement joins TRBV27 to TRBJ2-5, with 8 positions matching TRBD2. Germline V gene data show CDR1 as MNHEY and CDR2 as SMNVEV (reference sequence). J gave up 9 bases and V 5 bases, and 11 bases lay outside the gene matches. The CDR3 covers 14 residues. CDR3 sequence reads: CASSTTSAYVAQYF. CDR3 DNA: TGTGCCAGCAGTACGACTAGCGCCTACGTGGCCCAGTACTTC.

This clonotype was counted a few times. J is TRBJ2-1 and V is TRBV10-2; D gene uncertain. The germline V gene encodes CDR1 WSHSY and CDR2 SAAADI. Deletions cut 3 bases from V and 1 base from J, with 10 bases between. The CDR3 is 15 residues long. The CDR3 sequence is CASSERVRSYNEQFF. For the CDR3, the DNA is TGCGCCAGCAGTGAAAGAGTCAGGTCCTACAATGAGCAGTTCTTC.

This clonotype was picked up a small number of times. This chain uses TRBV5-4 with TRBJ2-7; D possibly corresponds to TRBD2 (6 bases). The germline V gene has CDR1 SGHNT and CDR2 YYREEE (reference sequence). The CDR3 has 13 amino acids. V lost 4 bases to trimming and J lost 3 bases, with 11 bases between them. This chain's CDR3 is CASSRGLGYEQYF. CDR3 sequence (DNA): TGTGCCAGCAGCAGGGGACTGGGCTACGAGCAGTACTTC.

The chain carries TRBV19 and TRBJ2-2; D may be TRBD2 (6 bases). The CDR3 consists of 14 residues. Germline loops: CDR1 LNHDA, CDR2 SQIVND (reference sequence). Trimming left V 5 bases short and J 2 bases short, with 9 bases between. The CDR3 reads CASSLAPNTGELFF. Here the CDR3 DNA reads TGTGCCAGTAGTCTAGCGCCCAACACCGGGGAGCTGTTTTTT.

This chain uses TRBV28 with TRBJ2-5; 8 positions match TRBD2. V gave up 6 bases and J gave up 0 bases; unmatched junction bases: 6. This CDR3 spans 15 amino acids. The germline V gene encodes CDR1 MDHEN and CDR2 SYDVKM. This chain's CDR3 is CASRVSGEYQETQYF. As DNA, the CDR3 is TGTGCCAGCAGGGTTAGCGGGGAGTACCAAGAGACCCAGTACTTC.